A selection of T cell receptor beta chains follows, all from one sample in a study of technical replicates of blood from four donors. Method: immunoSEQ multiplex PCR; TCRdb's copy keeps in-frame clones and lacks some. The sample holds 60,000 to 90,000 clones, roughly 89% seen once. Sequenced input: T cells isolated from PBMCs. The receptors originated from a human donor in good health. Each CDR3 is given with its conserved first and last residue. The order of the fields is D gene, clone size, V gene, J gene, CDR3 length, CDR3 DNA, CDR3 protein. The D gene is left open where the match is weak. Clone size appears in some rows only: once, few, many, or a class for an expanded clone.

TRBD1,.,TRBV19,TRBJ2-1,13,TGTGCCAGTAGTCAGGGACAGCTTCTGGAGCAGTTCTTC,CASSQGQLLEQFF
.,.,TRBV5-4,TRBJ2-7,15,TGTGCCAGCAGCTTGTATGGGGCGAGCACCTACGAGCAGTACTTC,CASSLYGASTYEQYF
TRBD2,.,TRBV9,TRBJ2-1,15,TGTGCCAGCAGCGCCGGGACTAGCGGGTCCCATGAGCAGTTCTTC,CASSAGTSGSHEQFF
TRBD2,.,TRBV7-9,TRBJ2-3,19,TGTGCCAGCAGCTTAGTTCCGTCGTCTAGCGGGAGTTCCACAGATACGCAGTATTTT,CASSLVPSSSGSSTDTQYF
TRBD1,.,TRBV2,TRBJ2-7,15,TGTGCCAGCAGTGAAGGCGGACAGGGGGCCTACGAGCAGTACTTC,CASSEGGQGAYEQYF
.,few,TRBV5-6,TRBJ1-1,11,TGTGCCAGCAGCTATCAGGCCGAAGCTTTCTTT,CASSYQAEAFF
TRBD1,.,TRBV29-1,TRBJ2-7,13,TGCAGCGTCTTAAGGGGACAGTTCTACGAGCAGTACTTC,CSVLRGQFYEQYF
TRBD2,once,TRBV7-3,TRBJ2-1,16,TGTGCCAGCAGCCTAATGGGACTAGCGGGAGGAATTGGGCAGTTCTTC,CASSLMGLAGGIGQFF
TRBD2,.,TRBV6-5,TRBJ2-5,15,TGTGCCACCTGTGTATCTAGCGGGAGCCTAGAGACCCAGTACTTC,CATCVSSGSLETQYF
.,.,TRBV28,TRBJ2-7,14,TGTGCCAGCAGTTTGACCGGGACATCCTACGAGCAGTACTTC,CASSLTGTSYEQYF
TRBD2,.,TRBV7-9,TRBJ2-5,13,TGTGCCAGCAGGAGCGGGAGAGGAGAGACCCAGTACTTC,CASRSGRGETQYF
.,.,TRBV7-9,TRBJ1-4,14,TGTGCCAGCAGCTCAGTTGGGGAGACTGAAAAACTGTTTTTT,CASSSVGETEKLFF
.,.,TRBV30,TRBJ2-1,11,TGTGCCTGGAGTGTACTAGAGGAGCAGTTCTTC,CAWSVLEEQFF
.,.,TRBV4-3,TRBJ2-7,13,TGCGCCAGCAGCCAAGGGCTCTCCTACGAGCAGTACTTC,CASSQGLSYEQYF
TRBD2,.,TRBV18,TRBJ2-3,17,TGTGCCAGCTCACGGGGGCTACTAGCGGGAGACACAGATACGCAGTATTTT,CASSRGLLAGDTDTQYF